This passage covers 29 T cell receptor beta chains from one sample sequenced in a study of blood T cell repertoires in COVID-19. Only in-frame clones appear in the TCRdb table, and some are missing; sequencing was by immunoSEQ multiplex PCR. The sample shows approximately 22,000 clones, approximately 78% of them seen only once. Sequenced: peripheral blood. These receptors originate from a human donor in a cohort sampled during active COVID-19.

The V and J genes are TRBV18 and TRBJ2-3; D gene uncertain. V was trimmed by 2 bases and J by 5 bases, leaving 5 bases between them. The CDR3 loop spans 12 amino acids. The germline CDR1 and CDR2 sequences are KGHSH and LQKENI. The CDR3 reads CASSPSRDTQYF. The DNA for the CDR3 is TGTGCCAGCTCACCATCCCGAGATACGCAGTATTTT.

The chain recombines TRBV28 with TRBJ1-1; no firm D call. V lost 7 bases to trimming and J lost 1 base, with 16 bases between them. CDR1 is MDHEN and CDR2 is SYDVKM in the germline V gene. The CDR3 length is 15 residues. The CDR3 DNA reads TGTGCCAGCAAATCGCACGGGATCACGAACACTGAAGCTTTCTTT. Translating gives CASKSHGITNTEAFF.

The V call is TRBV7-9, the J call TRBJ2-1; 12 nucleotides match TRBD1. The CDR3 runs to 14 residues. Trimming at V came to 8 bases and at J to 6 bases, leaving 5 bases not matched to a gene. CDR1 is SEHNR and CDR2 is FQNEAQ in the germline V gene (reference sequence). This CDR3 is CASRGQGAGNEQFF. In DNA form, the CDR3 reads TGTGCCAGCCGGGGACAGGGGGCAGGCAATGAGCAGTTCTTC.

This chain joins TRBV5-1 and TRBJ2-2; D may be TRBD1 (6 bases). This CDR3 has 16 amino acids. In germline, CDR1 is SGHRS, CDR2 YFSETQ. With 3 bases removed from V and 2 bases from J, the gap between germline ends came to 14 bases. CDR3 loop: CASSSTGRINTGELFF. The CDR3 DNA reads TGCGCCAGCAGCTCGACAGGTAGAATAAACACCGGGGAGCTGTTTTTT. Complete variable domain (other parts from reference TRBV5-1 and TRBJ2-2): KAGVTQTPRYLIKTRGQQVTLSCSPISGHRSVSWYQQTPGQGLQFLFEYFSETQRNKGNFPGRFSGRQFSNSRSEMNVSTLELGDSALYLCASSSTGRINTGELFFGEGSRLTVL.

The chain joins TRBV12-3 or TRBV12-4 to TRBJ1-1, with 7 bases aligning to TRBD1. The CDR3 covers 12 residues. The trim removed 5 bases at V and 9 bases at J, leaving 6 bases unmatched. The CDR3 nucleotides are TGTGCCAGCAGTGTGACAGGGAAAAAAGCTTTCTTT. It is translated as CASSVTGKKAFF.

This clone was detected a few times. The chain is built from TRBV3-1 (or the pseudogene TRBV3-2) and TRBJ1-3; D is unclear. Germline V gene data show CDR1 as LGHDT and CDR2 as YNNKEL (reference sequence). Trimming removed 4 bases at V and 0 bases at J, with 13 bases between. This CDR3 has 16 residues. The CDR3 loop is CASSLGDGVSGNTIYF. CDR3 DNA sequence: TGTGCCAGCAGCCTCGGCGACGGAGTCTCTGGAAACACCATATATTTT.

In nucleotides, the CDR3 is TGCGCCAGCAGCCAAGTGGGACTAGCGGGGGCCGATGAGCAGTTCTTC. It specifies CASSQVGLAGADEQFF. This chain uses TRBV4-3 with TRBJ2-1; 14 bases agree with TRBD2. V trimming: 1 base; J trimming: 8 bases; junction bases outside the gene matches: 4. CDR1 and CDR2 (germline): LGHNA, YSLEER. The CDR3 is 16 residues long.

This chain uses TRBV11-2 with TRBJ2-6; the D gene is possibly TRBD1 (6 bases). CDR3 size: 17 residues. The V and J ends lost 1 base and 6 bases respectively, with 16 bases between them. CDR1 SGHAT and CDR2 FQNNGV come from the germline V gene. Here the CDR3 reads CASSLGRTVFLANVLTF. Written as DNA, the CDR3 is TGTGCCAGCAGCTTAGGACGGACAGTGTTCCTGGCCAACGTCCTGACTTTC.

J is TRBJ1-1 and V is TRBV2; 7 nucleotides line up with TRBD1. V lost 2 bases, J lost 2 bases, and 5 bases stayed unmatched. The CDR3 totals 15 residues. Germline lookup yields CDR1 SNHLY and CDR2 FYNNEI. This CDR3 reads CASSESDRVNTEAFF. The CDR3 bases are TGTGCCAGCAGTGAATCAGACAGGGTTAACACTGAAGCTTTCTTT.

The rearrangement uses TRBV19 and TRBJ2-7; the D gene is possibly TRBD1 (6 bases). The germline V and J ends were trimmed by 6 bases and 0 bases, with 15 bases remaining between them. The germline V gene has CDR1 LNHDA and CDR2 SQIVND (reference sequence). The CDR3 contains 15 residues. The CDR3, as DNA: TGTGCCAGTAGCTCGGGGCAGGGGAGCTCCTACGAGCAGTACTTC. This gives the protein CASSSGQGSSYEQYF.

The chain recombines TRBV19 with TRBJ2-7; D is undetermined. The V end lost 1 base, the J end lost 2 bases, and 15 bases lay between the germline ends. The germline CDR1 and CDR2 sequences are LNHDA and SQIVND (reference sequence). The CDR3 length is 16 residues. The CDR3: CASSIGSQMPAYEQYF. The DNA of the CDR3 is TGTGCCAGTAGTATAGGATCGCAGATGCCCGCCTACGAGCAGTACTTC.

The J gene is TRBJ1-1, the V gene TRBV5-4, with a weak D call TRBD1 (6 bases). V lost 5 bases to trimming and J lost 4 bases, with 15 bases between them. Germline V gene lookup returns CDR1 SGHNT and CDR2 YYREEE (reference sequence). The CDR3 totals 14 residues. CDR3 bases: TGTGCCAGCAGGGGGGCGCGGGAGGGCACTGAAGCTTTCTTT. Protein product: CASRGAREGTEAFF.

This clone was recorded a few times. CDR3 protein: CASSLGQVESPLHF. Written as DNA, the CDR3 is TGCGCCAGCAGCTTGGGTCAGGTTGAATCACCCCTCCACTTT. V usage is TRBV5-1 and J usage is TRBJ1-6; D gene ambiguous. The CDR3 sequence is 14 residues long. V lost 0 bases to trimming and J lost 10 bases, with 11 bases between them. In germline, CDR1 is SGHRS, CDR2 YFSETQ.

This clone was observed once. The CDR3 is CASSLRHRVTDTQYF. As DNA, the CDR3 is TGTGCCAGCAGCTTAAGACACAGGGTCACAGATACGCAGTATTTT. The chain carries TRBV7-3 and TRBJ2-3, with D perhaps matching TRBD1 (6 bases). V lost 1 base and J lost 2, with 10 bases in between. The CDR3 is 15 residues long. Looked up from germline, CDR1 is SGHTA and CDR2 is FQGTGA.

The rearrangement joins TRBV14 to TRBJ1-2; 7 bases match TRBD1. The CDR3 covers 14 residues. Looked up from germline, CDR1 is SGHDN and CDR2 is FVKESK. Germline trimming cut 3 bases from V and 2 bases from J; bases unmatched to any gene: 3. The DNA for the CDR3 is TGTGCCAGCAGCCATCTCAGGGGGAACTATGGCTACACCTTC. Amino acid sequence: CASSHLRGNYGYTF.

The CDR3 region is CASSVALGTSSYNEQFF. In DNA, the CDR3 is TGTGCCAGCAGCGTAGCTTTGGGGACTAGCTCCTACAATGAGCAGTTCTTC. V is TRBV9 and J is TRBJ2-1; 8 bases fit TRBD2. This CDR3 contains 17 residues. The V and J ends lost 0 bases and 0 bases, in that order; junction bases with no gene match: 5. Germline CDR1 SGDLS, CDR2 YYNGEE.

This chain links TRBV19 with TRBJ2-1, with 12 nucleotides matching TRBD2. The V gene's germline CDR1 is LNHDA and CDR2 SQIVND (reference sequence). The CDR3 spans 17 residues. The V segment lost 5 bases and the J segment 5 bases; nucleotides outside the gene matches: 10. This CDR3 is CASSARLLAGGDNEQFF. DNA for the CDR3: TGTGCCAGTAGTGCCCGATTACTAGCGGGAGGAGACAATGAGCAGTTCTTC.

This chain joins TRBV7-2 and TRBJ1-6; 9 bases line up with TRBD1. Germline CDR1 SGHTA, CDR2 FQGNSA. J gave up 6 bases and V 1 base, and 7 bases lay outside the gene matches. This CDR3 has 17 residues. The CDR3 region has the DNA TGTGCCAGCAGCTTAGTAGTGCCGGGACAGGGTAATTCACCCCTCCACTTT. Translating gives CASSLVVPGQGNSPLHF.

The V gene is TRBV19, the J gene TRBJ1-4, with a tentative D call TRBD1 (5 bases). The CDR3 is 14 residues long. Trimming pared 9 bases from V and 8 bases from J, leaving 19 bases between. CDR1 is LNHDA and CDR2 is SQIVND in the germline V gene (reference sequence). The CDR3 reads CASRIAQGWEKLFF. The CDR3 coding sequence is TGTGCCAGCCGAATCGCTCAGGGTTGGGAAAAACTGTTTTTT. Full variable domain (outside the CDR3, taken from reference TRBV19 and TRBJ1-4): DGGITQSPKYLFRKEGQNVTLSCEQNLNHDAMYWYRQDPGQGLRLIYYSQIVNDFQKGDIAEGYSVSREKKESFPLTVTSAQKNPTAFYLCASRIAQGWEKLFFGSGTQLSVL.

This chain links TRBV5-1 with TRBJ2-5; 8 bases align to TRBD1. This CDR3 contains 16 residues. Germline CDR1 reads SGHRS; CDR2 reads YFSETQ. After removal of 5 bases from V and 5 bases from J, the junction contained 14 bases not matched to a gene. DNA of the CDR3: TGCGCCAGCAGTCGCCGAACGACAGGGGAAGGGGAGACCCAGTACTTC. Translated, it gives CASSRRTTGEGETQYF. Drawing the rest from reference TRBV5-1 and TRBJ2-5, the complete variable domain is KAGVTQTPRYLIKTRGQQVTLSCSPISGHRSVSWYQQTPGQGLQFLFEYFSETQRNKGNFPGRFSGRQFSNSRSEMNVSTLELGDSALYLCASSRRTTGEGETQYFGPGTRLLVL.

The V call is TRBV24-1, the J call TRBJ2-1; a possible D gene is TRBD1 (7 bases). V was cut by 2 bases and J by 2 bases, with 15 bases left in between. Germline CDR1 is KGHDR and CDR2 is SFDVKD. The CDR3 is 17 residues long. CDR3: CATSDSGPGGTYNEQFF. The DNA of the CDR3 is TGTGCCACCAGTGATTCCGGACCAGGGGGGACCTACAATGAGCAGTTCTTC.

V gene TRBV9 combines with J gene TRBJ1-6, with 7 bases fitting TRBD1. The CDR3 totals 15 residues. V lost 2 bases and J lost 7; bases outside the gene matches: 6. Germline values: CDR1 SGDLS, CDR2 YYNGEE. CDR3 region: CASSVRDSLNSPLHF. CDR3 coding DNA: TGTGCCAGCAGCGTCCGGGACAGCCTAAATTCACCCCTCCACTTT.

The CDR3 sequence is CASSRSPGQGGYEQYF. CDR3 bases: TGTGCCAGCAGCCGGAGTCCGGGACAGGGCGGCTACGAGCAGTACTTC. This chain uses TRBV5-6 with TRBJ2-7; 9 bases line up with TRBD1. The trim removed 4 bases at V and 3 bases at J, leaving 11 bases unmatched. The length of the CDR3 is 16 residues. CDR1 and CDR2 (germline): SGHDT, YYEEEE. The full variable domain, with the rest looked up from reference TRBV5-6 and TRBJ2-7, is DAGVTQSPTHLIKTRGQQVTLRCSPKSGHDTVSWYQQALGQGPQFIFQYYEEEERQRGNFPDRFSGHQFPNYSSELNVNALLLGDSALYLCASSRSPGQGGYEQYFGPGTRLTVT.

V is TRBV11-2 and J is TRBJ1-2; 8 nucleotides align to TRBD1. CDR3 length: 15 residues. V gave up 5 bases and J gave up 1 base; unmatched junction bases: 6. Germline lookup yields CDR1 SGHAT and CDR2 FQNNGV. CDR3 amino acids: CASSLGQGINYGYTF. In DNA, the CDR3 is TGTGCCAGCAGCCTTGGACAGGGAATTAACTATGGCTACACCTTC.

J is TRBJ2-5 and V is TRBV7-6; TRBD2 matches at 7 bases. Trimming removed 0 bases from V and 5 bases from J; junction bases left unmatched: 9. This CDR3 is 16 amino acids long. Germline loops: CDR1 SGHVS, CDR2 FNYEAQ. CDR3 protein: CASSLALSSSGETQYF. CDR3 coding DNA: TGTGCCAGCAGCTTAGCACTAAGCAGTAGCGGGGAGACCCAGTACTTC.

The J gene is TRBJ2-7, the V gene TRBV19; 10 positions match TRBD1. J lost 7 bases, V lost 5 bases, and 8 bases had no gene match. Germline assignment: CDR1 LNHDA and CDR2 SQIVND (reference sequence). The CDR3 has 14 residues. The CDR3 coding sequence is TGTGCCAGTAGTGCGACAGGGGGCTTAGAGGAGCAGTACTTC. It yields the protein CASSATGGLEEQYF.

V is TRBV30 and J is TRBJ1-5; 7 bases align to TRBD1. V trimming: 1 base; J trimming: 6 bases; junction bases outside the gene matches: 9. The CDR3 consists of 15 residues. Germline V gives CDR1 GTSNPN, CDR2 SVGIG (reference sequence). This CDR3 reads CAWSAGTVLGQPQHF. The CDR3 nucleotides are TGTGCCTGGAGTGCGGGGACAGTTTTGGGTCAGCCCCAGCATTTT.

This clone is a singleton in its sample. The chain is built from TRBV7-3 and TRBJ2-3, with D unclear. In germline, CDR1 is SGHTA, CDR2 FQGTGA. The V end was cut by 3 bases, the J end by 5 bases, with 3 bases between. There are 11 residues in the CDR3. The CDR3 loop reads CASSFRDTQYF. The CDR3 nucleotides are TGTGCCAGCAGCTTCCGAGATACGCAGTATTTT. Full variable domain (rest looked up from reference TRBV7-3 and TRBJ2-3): GAGVSQTPSNKVTEKGKYVELRCDPISGHTALYWYRQSLGQGPEFLIYFQGTGAADDSGLPNDRFFAVRPEGSVSTLKIQRTERGDSAVYLCASSFRDTQYFGPGTRLTVL.

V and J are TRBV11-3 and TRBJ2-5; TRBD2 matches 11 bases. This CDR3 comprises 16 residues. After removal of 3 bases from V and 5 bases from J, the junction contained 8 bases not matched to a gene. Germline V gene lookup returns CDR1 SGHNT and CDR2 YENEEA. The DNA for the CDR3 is TGTGCCAGCAGCTTGAGTAGCGGGAGGGCCGGTGAGACCCAGTACTTC. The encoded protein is CASSLSSGRAGETQYF.